This is a list of T cell receptor beta chains from one sample in a study of OX40 agonist ivuxolimab in advanced cancers. Assay used: immunoSEQ multiplex PCR; TCRdb lists only in-frame clones, some missing. The data show 60,000 or so clones, with approximately 88% seen just once and more than 5% held by the top ten. Sequencing used CD4+ or CD8+ T cells sorted from blood, obtained in a trial of the OX40 agonist ivuxolimab. Every receptor here comes from an adult with an advanced solid tumor such as melanoma, head and neck, liver or kidney cancer. CDR3s include the opening cysteine and the closing phenylalanine or tryptophan. Fields, in order: V gene, D gene, J gene, clone size, CDR3 protein, CDR3 DNA. A D gene is named only where the DNA matches it firmly. Some rows mark clone size as missing; the rest say once, few, many or name a class of expanded clone.

v_call: TRBV6-5; d_call: NA; j_call: TRBJ1-1; clone_size: NA; cdr3_aa: CASSYQGMNTEAFF; cdr3_nt: TGTGCCAGCAGTTACCAGGGGATGAACACTGAAGCTTTCTTT
v_call: TRBV19; d_call: NA; j_call: TRBJ1-1; clone_size: NA; cdr3_aa: CASSMNRDLEAFF; cdr3_nt: TGTGCCAGTAGTATGAACCGGGACCTCGAAGCTTTCTTT
v_call: TRBV4-1; d_call: NA; j_call: TRBJ1-2; clone_size: NA; cdr3_aa: CASSQSRGTDFYGYTF; cdr3_nt: TGCGCCAGCAGCCAAAGCCGGGGGACTGATTTCTATGGCTACACCTTC
v_call: TRBV6-6; d_call: NA; j_call: TRBJ1-2; clone_size: NA; cdr3_aa: CASSYFPDYGYTF; cdr3_nt: TGTGCCAGCAGTTACTTTCCAGACTATGGCTACACCTTC
v_call: TRBV6-1; d_call: TRBD1; j_call: TRBJ1-1; clone_size: NA; cdr3_aa: CASSLRGQGNTEAFF; cdr3_nt: TGTGCCAGCAGCCTTCGGGGACAGGGCAACACTGAAGCTTTCTTT
v_call: TRBV7-2; d_call: TRBD2; j_call: TRBJ2-7; clone_size: NA; cdr3_aa: CASRTSGRPEQYF; cdr3_nt: TGTGCCAGCAGAACTAGCGGGAGACCCGAGCAGTACTTC
v_call: TRBV11-2; d_call: NA; j_call: TRBJ2-3; clone_size: NA; cdr3_aa: CASSLGRADTQYF; cdr3_nt: TGTGCCAGCAGCCTAGGCCGGGCAGATACGCAGTATTTT
v_call: TRBV2; d_call: NA; j_call: TRBJ1-1; clone_size: NA; cdr3_aa: CASIGNTEAFF; cdr3_nt: TGTGCCAGCATCGGGAACACTGAAGCTTTCTTT
v_call: TRBV19; d_call: NA; j_call: TRBJ2-3; clone_size: NA; cdr3_aa: CASSIRAGTSTDTQYF; cdr3_nt: TGTGCCAGTAGTATCCGTGCGGGGACTAGCACAGATACGCAGTATTTT
v_call: TRBV7-3; d_call: TRBD2; j_call: TRBJ2-1; clone_size: NA; cdr3_aa: CASSLTESSGRGEQFF; cdr3_nt: TGTGCCAGCAGCTTAACGGAGTCTAGCGGGAGAGGTGAGCAGTTCTTC
v_call: TRBV29-1; d_call: NA; j_call: TRBJ2-1; clone_size: NA; cdr3_aa: CSVETSYNEQFF; cdr3_nt: TGCAGCGTTGAAACAAGCTACAATGAGCAGTTCTTC
v_call: TRBV5-1; d_call: TRBD1; j_call: TRBJ1-1; clone_size: NA; cdr3_aa: CASSHDRGQEAFF; cdr3_nt: TGCGCCAGCAGCCACGACAGGGGGCAGGAAGCTTTCTTT
v_call: TRBV19; d_call: NA; j_call: TRBJ2-7; clone_size: NA; cdr3_aa: CASRKGWGSYEQYF; cdr3_nt: TGTGCCAGTAGGAAAGGCTGGGGATCCTACGAGCAGTACTTC
v_call: TRBV28; d_call: TRBD2; j_call: TRBJ2-2; clone_size: NA; cdr3_aa: CASSLGGENTGELFF; cdr3_nt: TGTGCCAGCAGTTTAGGGGGGGAGAACACCGGGGAGCTGTTTTTT
v_call: TRBV28; d_call: TRBD1; j_call: TRBJ1-4; clone_size: NA; cdr3_aa: CASTSGTASNEKLFF; cdr3_nt: TGTGCCAGCACCTCCGGGACAGCCTCTAATGAAAAACTGTTTTTT
v_call: TRBV5-5; d_call: NA; j_call: TRBJ2-7; clone_size: NA; cdr3_aa: CAHAYEQYF; cdr3_nt: TGTGCCCACGCCTACGAGCAGTACTTC
v_call: TRBV28; d_call: NA; j_call: TRBJ1-2; clone_size: NA; cdr3_aa: CASSWQGYGYTF; cdr3_nt: TGTGCCAGCAGTTGGCAGGGATATGGCTACACCTTC
v_call: TRBV28; d_call: TRBD1; j_call: TRBJ2-2; clone_size: NA; cdr3_aa: CASKPTGNGGGELFF; cdr3_nt: TGTGCCAGCAAACCGACAGGGAATGGTGGCGGGGAGCTGTTTTTT
v_call: TRBV28; d_call: NA; j_call: TRBJ1-6; clone_size: NA; cdr3_aa: CASSSSYNSPLHF; cdr3_nt: TGTGCCAGCAGTAGCTCCTATAATTCACCCCTCCACTTT
v_call: TRBV5-1; d_call: NA; j_call: TRBJ1-1; clone_size: NA; cdr3_aa: CASSRDNMNTEAFF; cdr3_nt: TGCGCCAGCAGCCGGGACAACATGAACACTGAAGCTTTCTTT
v_call: TRBV2; d_call: TRBD2; j_call: TRBJ2-1; clone_size: NA; cdr3_aa: CASSAAGARGEQFF; cdr3_nt: TGTGCCAGCAGTGCAGCGGGGGCTAGGGGTGAGCAGTTCTTC
v_call: TRBV30; d_call: NA; j_call: TRBJ2-3; clone_size: once; cdr3_aa: CACPRRSSTDTQYF; cdr3_nt: TGTGCCTGTCCCCGGAGGTCTAGCACAGATACGCAGTATTTT